The clone carrying this T cell receptor beta chain was recorded a few times. What it binds is not known. These data belong to a study of response to subunit inactivated influenza vaccine. Study conclusions and caveats: T cells newly recruited by each seasonal influenza vaccination are few, the authors suggested.

CDR1 is LGHDT and CDR2 is YNNKEL in the germline V gene (reference sequence). V shed 8 bases and J shed 1 base, with 12 bases lying between them. There are 13 residues in the CDR3. In TCRdb, the RT-PCR reads were re-called with MiXCR into one record per CDR3 protein. The sample consists of more than 550,000 distinct CDR3 sequences, approximately 10% of them appearing once. In addition, the sample was reused for a study of T cells expressing NK-cell markers. That source notes: A 5'RACE template switching approach incorporating UMIs was used to make TCR beta cDNA. In a group of several donors, dominant NKG2C+ clonotypes represented roughly 1.0-7.5% of CD8+ T cells. The HCMV specificity of the expanded NKG2C+ T cell clones stayed unresolved.

This clonotype originated in a man aged 45-65 years who received an inactivated influenza vaccine. The genes are TRBV3-1 and TRBJ2-7, with TRBD1 as a possible D gene (5 bases). The sequences come from PBMCs from blood, collected on the day of vaccination. The CDR3 here is CASAQGTSYEQYF. The CDR3 nucleotides read TGTGCCAGCGCCCAGGGTACGTCCTACGAGCAGTACTTC.